This T cell receptor (beta chain) was sequenced during a study of T-cell reconstitution after alpha-beta-depleted transplantation in children (dated by TCRdb to 2016 to 2018). With respect to the entire study: Using TCR repertoire profiling, the study followed T-cell immune reconstitution in a quantitative way in children after TCRalphabeta/CD19-depleted allogeneic hematopoietic cell transplantation.

Libraries were built with PCR. Sequenced on an Illumina HiSeq 2500. TCR library preparation used molecular barcoding, with unique molecular identifiers applied to normalize quantification of the TCRbeta repertoire. TCRdb redid the processing of the public reads, applying fastp at Q25 and MiXCR, and retained in-frame beta chains. Each entry is one CDR3 protein sequence, shown with its most common DNA and genes. A total of approximately 510,000 distinct CDR3 sequences appear in this sample, roughly 18% of them only once. The ten largest clones add up to over 3% of the sample. CDR1 and CDR2 are read off the germline V gene as MNHEY and SVGAGI. Trimming at the junction amounts to 7 bases on V and 7 bases on J, and the germline ends lie 23 bases apart. The CDR3 numbers 15 residues from cysteine through phenylalanine. Of the read, only the CDR3 DNA is kept; its 45 bases are in frame from base 1. In the case of this clonotype: It has no known antigen specificity. Base qualities are not provided; no much larger clone lies one nucleotide away.

Recombination connected TRBV6-5 to TRBJ2-7; TRBD1 is a weak D gene call, 6 bases matching. Material: PBMCs from the stem cell graft donor, obtained from the stem cell graft. The clonotype was recovered from a human donor who donated a stem cell graft to a child with acute lymphoblastic leukemia. The CDR3 protein is CASKYGRAGEREQYF. The DNA sequence is as follows: TGTGCCAGCAAGTACGGCAGGGCAGGGGAGCGGGAGCAGTACTTC.